A selection of T cell receptor beta chains follows, all from one sample in a study of T-cell memory formation after mild COVID-19. TCRdb used MiXCR to reprocess the 5' RACE reads, holding one entry per CDR3 protein. The sample yields over 150,000 distinct CDR3 sequences, under 15% seen once. The sequencing sample was made of PBMCs or a T cell subset sorted from them (not recorded which). Receptors were obtained from a man aged 18-30 years who had mild COVID-19 (a few samples of this study predate the infection). Cell type and time point are not known. CDR3s include the opening cysteine and the closing phenylalanine or tryptophan. The order of the fields is D gene, CDR3 length, J gene, clone size, V gene, CDR3 protein, CDR3 DNA. A D gene is named only where the DNA matches it firmly. Size values are once, few and many counts, or a class for expanded clones, and some rows have none.

>NA|16|TRBJ2-3|NA|TRBV5-1
CASSLMDWALTDTQYF
TGCGCCAGCAGCTTGATGGACTGGGCATTGACAGATACGCAGTATTTT
>NA|16|TRBJ2-1|NA|TRBV6-2/TRBV6-3
CASSPSRAPPYNEQFF
TGTGCCAGCAGTCCCTCGAGGGCACCCCCCTACAATGAGCAGTTCTTC
>NA|13|TRBJ2-3|NA|TRBV6-5
CASSYSKTDTQYF
TGTGCCAGCAGTTACTCCAAAACAGATACGCAGTATTTT
>NA|16|TRBJ1-1|NA|TRBV9
CASSAGSGGMNTEAFF
TGTGCCAGCAGCGCTGGGAGTGGAGGGATGAACACTGAAGCTTTCTTT
>NA|11|TRBJ2-5|few|TRBV12-3/TRBV12-4
CASSPLRTQYF
TGTGCCAGCAGCCCCCTGCGGACCCAGTACTTC
>TRBD1|14|TRBJ2-2|NA|TRBV7-2
CALAGTENTGELFF
TGTGCCCTAGCCGGGACAGAGAACACCGGGGAGCTGTTTTTT
>NA|13|TRBJ1-1|NA|TRBV29-1
CSVEVRRNTEAFF
TGCAGCGTTGAAGTTCGAAGGAACACTGAAGCTTTCTTT
>NA|16|TRBJ2-5|many|TRBV7-2
CASSLLGRIGSETQYF
TGTGCCAGCAGCTTACTGGGCAGAATAGGCTCCGAGACCCAGTACTTC
>NA|12|TRBJ2-1|NA|TRBV29-1
CSVRTGGDEQFF
TGCAGCGTACGGACAGGAGGGGATGAGCAGTTCTTC
>TRBD1|13|TRBJ2-3|few|TRBV6-1
CASRTGVTDTQYF
TGTGCCAGCAGGACAGGGGTCACAGATACGCAGTATTTT
>NA|16|TRBJ1-5|NA|TRBV15
CATSRDRQISNQPQHF
TGTGCCACCAGCAGAGATCGCCAGATTAGCAATCAGCCCCAGCATTTT
>NA|15|TRBJ1-1|NA|TRBV12-3/TRBV12-4
CASTSPGRLNTEAFF
TGTGCCAGCACAAGCCCCGGCAGGTTGAACACTGAAGCTTTCTTT
>NA|14|TRBJ2-1|NA|TRBV11-2
CASSFELARDEQFF
TGTGCCAGCAGCTTTGAACTGGCGAGAGATGAGCAGTTCTTC
>TRBD1|18|TRBJ2-6|NA|TRBV5-1
CASSLVRTGLSGANVLTF
TGCGCCAGCAGCTTGGTGCGGACAGGGCTCTCTGGGGCCAACGTCCTGACTTTC
>NA|9|TRBJ1-2|many|TRBV7-9
CAIDDGYTF
TGTGCCATAGACGATGGCTACACCTTC
>TRBD1|15|TRBJ1-4|many|TRBV7-2
CASGRQGAANEKLFF
TGTGCCAGCGGTCGACAGGGGGCGGCTAATGAAAAACTGTTTTTT